The entry below gives a single T cell receptor beta chain sequence along with its context. J was trimmed by 8 bases and V by 6 bases; bases with no gene match: 11. The CDR3 has 15 residues. Germline values: CDR1 SNHLY, CDR2 FYNNEI. Profiled with immunoSEQ multiplex PCR; TCRdb holds only in-frame clones, not every one. The data hold more than 85,000 clones, with around 86% observed a single time. This sample is drawn from a study of blood T cell repertoires in COVID-19. The clonotype was recovered from a man aged 45-60 years with acute or convalescent COVID-19. V usage is TRBV2 and J usage is TRBJ2-1; 9 positions match TRBD1. The sample was peripheral blood. CDR3 amino acids: CASRGGDRVDDEQFF. CDR3 DNA: TGTGCCAGCAGAGGGGGGGACAGGGTTGACGATGAGCAGTTCTTC.